These 22 T cell receptor beta chains share one sample of origin, sequenced in a study of T-cell memory formation after mild COVID-19. TCRdb ran MiXCR on the 5' RACE reads and lists one entry per CDR3 protein. The data show about 430,000 distinct CDR3 sequences, more than 20% seen once. Material: PBMCs or a T cell subset sorted from them (not recorded which). The receptors here all came from an adult woman who had mild COVID-19 (a few samples of this study predate the infection). Cell type and time point are not known.

A note on this clonotype: The junction does not match germline at one end; this may be a read error. This sequence joins TRBV29-1 and TRBJ2-3, with D maybe TRBD1 (5 bases). The CDR3 is 12 residues long. CDR1 SQVTM and CDR2 ANQGSEA come from the germline V gene. For the CDR3, the DNA is TGCAGCGTTGAGAATTTGTGGGGCAGTCCCTCGTTT. Amino acid sequence: CSVENLWGSPSF.

This clonotype has more than one count but fewer than ten. This chain uses TRBV20-1 with TRBJ2-3; D call uncertain. The germline V gene has CDR1 DFQATT and CDR2 SNEGSKA (reference sequence). The CDR3 extends over 13 amino acids. V shed 3 bases and J shed 4 bases, with 11 bases lying between them. The CDR3 DNA follows: TGCAGTGCTAGGTGGTCGAAATCAGATACGCAGTATTTT. Its translation is CSARWSKSDTQYF.

V and J are TRBV24-1 and TRBJ2-7; TRBD2 might be the D (5 bases). The CDR3 spans 13 residues. The germline V gene has CDR1 KGHDR and CDR2 SFDVKD. V shed 4 bases and J shed 1 base, with 7 bases lying between them. Here the CDR3 DNA reads TGTGCCACCAGTGACGGACTTTCCTACGAGCAGTACTTC. As protein: CATSDGLSYEQYF.

This clonotype has only a few counts. The chain is built from TRBV7-9 and TRBJ2-3; 14 bases line up with TRBD2. V lost 5 bases to trimming and J lost 14 bases; unmatched junction nucleotides: 9. The germline V gene has CDR1 SEHNR and CDR2 FQNEAQ (reference sequence). The CDR3 extends over 14 amino acids. CDR3 sequence: CASSPPGLAGVGYF. In DNA form, the CDR3 reads TGTGCCAGCAGCCCCCCGGGACTAGCGGGAGTTGGGTATTTT.

The rearrangement joins TRBV5-1 to TRBJ1-3; no reliable D call. This CDR3 has 16 amino acids. The V gene's germline CDR1 is SGHRS and CDR2 YFSETQ. Trimming removed 4 bases at V and 0 bases at J, with 14 bases between. The CDR3 here is CASSRSTRSSGNTIYF. In nucleotides, the CDR3 is TGCGCCAGCAGCCGAAGTACCCGGAGCTCTGGAAACACCATATATTTT.

J is TRBJ2-1 and V is TRBV12-3 or TRBV12-4; possible D gene TRBD2, 6 bases. The CDR3 has 15 amino acids. V dropped 10 bases and J dropped 0 bases, with 16 bases sitting between them. This chain's CDR3 is CATSSGTGSYNEQFF. The CDR3 nucleotides read TGTGCCACTAGCTCCGGGACTGGCTCCTACAATGAGCAGTTCTTC.

The chain's CDR3 is CASSVRTGVFGEKLFF. The CDR3 coding sequence is TGCGCCAGCAGCGTACGGACAGGGGTTTTCGGTGAAAAACTGTTTTTT. V gene TRBV5-1 combines with J gene TRBJ1-4, with 9 bases lining up with TRBD1. Germline V gene sequence: CDR1 SGHRS, CDR2 YFSETQ. V dropped 4 bases and J dropped 7; count of bases not matched to a gene: 11. This CDR3 region has 16 residues.

The gene calls are TRBV20-1 and TRBJ1-5, with D unclear. The V end lost 1 base, the J end lost 4 bases, and 17 bases lay between the germline ends. Germline assignment: CDR1 DFQATT and CDR2 SNEGSKA (reference sequence). The CDR3 has 16 residues. For the CDR3, the DNA is TGCAGTGCTAGAGGTCCCGAACGGAGAGGTAATCAGCCCCAGCATTTT. Protein: CSARGPERRGNQPQHF.

The rearrangement joins TRBV27 to TRBJ1-3, with 9 bases lining up with TRBD1. V lost 6 bases to trimming and J lost 7 bases; unmatched junction nucleotides: 4. Germline-derived CDR1 and CDR2 are MNHEY and SMNVEV (reference sequence). This CDR3 has 13 residues. The CDR3 bases are TGTGCCAGCAGGGGGGACAGGGAGAACACCATATATTTT. Protein sequence: CASRGDRENTIYF.

There are a few counts of this clonotype. The chain employs TRBV4-2 and TRBJ2-2, with no clear D. The CDR3 extends over 16 amino acids. The germline V and J ends were trimmed by 3 bases and 4 bases, with 15 bases remaining between them. Germline V CDR1 and CDR2: LGHNA, YNFKEQ. CDR3 residues: CASSQGKGPGTGELFF. The CDR3 DNA follows: TGTGCCAGCAGCCAGGGAAAGGGTCCTGGCACCGGGGAGCTGTTTTTT.

This clonotype occurred a few times. The chain couples TRBV4-3 to TRBJ1-2, with no clear D. CDR3 length equals 15 residues. The germline CDR1 and CDR2 sequences are LGHNA and YSLEER. V lost 1 base, J lost 4 bases, and 13 bases lay in between. CDR3 DNA sequence: TGCGCCAGCAGCCAAGGACGGGCAGGCCTCTATGGCTACACCTTC. Translation gives CASSQGRAGLYGYTF.

This clonotype was observed at least ten times. The chain employs TRBV5-1 and TRBJ2-7; TRBD1 might be the D (5 bases). The CDR3 is 14 amino acids. Trimming left V 1 base short and J 1 base short, with 9 bases between. Germline V CDR1 and CDR2: SGHRS, YFSETQ. The DNA of the CDR3 is TGCGCCAGCAGCTTGTTAGGGGCTTCCTACGAGCAGTACTTC. It encodes CASSLLGASYEQYF.

This clonotype was seen a handful of times. The CDR3 region is CASSPVSLAGGADTQYF. CDR3 sequence (DNA): TGTGCCAGCTCACCGGTTTCACTAGCGGGAGGGGCAGATACGCAGTATTTT. This chain uses TRBV18 with TRBJ2-3; 13 bases align to TRBD2. J gave up 4 bases and V 3 bases, and 7 bases lay outside the gene matches. The V gene's germline CDR1 is KGHSH and CDR2 LQKENI. This CDR3 has 17 residues.

This clonotype was recorded a few times. The chain has TRBV3-1 and TRBJ2-2, with 9 nucleotides matching TRBD2. This CDR3 has 16 amino acids. CDR1 is LGHDT, CDR2 YNNKEL, per germline (reference sequence). The ends lost 4 bases at V and 0 bases at J; junction bases unmatched: 3. The CDR3 spells CASSLLAGANTGELFF. For the CDR3, the DNA is TGTGCCAGCAGCCTCTTAGCGGGGGCGAACACCGGGGAGCTGTTTTTT.

The sample holds a few counts of this clonotype. This chain links TRBV25-1 with TRBJ1-1; no clear D gene. Germline V CDR1 and CDR2: MGHDK, SYGVNS. The V and J ends lost 2 bases and 0 bases respectively, with 7 bases between them. There are 14 residues in the CDR3. The CDR3 here is CASSEGPLNTEAFF. CDR3 nucleotide sequence: TGTGCCAGCAGTGAAGGACCGCTGAACACTGAAGCTTTCTTT.

This clonotype has more than one count but fewer than ten. V gene TRBV24-1 combines with J gene TRBJ2-5; TRBD1 might be the D (5 bases). CDR1 and CDR2 from the germline V gene are KGHDR and SFDVKD. Trimming stripped 5 bases from V and 0 bases from J, with 15 bases between. The CDR3 is 16 amino acids. Here the CDR3 DNA reads TGTGCCACCAGTGCCAGGGTAGGCTGGTACCAAGAGACCCAGTACTTC. Protein product: CATSARVGWYQETQYF.

This clonotype has only a few counts. The chain combines TRBV6-5 with TRBJ2-1, with D unresolved. The V gene lost 5 bases and the J gene lost 10 bases, with 15 bases spanning the gap. Germline loops: CDR1 MNHEY, CDR2 SVGAGI. The CDR3 is 13 amino acids. Here the CDR3 DNA reads TGTGCCAGCAGTCTCCACACGAGGAACGAGCAGTTCTTC. This gives the protein CASSLHTRNEQFF.

The chain joins TRBV6-2 or TRBV6-3 to TRBJ2-7; a weak D match, TRBD1 (6 bases). Per the germline V gene, CDR1 is MNHEY and CDR2 is SVGEGT. The CDR3 sequence is 17 residues long. V dropped 0 bases and J dropped 2 bases, with 17 bases sitting between them. This CDR3 is CASSYSAGGGNPYEQYF. The CDR3 coding sequence is TGTGCCAGCAGTTACTCGGCTGGTGGGGGCAACCCCTACGAGCAGTACTTC.

This chain uses TRBV12-3 or TRBV12-4 with TRBJ2-4, with 8 bases identical to TRBD2. The V segment lost 6 bases and the J segment 8 bases; nucleotides outside the gene matches: 9. CDR3 length: 14 residues. The CDR3 region is CASRNSGALDIQYF. The CDR3 DNA is TGTGCCAGCAGGAATAGCGGGGCCTTGGACATTCAGTACTTC.

V usage is TRBV20-1 and J usage is TRBJ2-7, with a possible D match to TRBD2 (6 bases). This CDR3 is 13 amino acids long. Germline CDR1 and CDR2: DFQATT and SNEGSKA (reference sequence). V gave up 8 bases and J gave up 0 bases, with 14 bases separating them. CDR3 protein: CSLRGDPSYEQYF. CDR3 in DNA: TGCAGTCTCCGCGGGGACCCCTCCTACGAGCAGTACTTC.

This clonotype has only a few counts. The chain couples TRBV29-1 to TRBJ2-5; D possibly corresponds to TRBD2 (6 bases). The CDR3 extends over 16 amino acids. CDR1 is SQVTM and CDR2 is ANQGSEA in the germline V gene. V was trimmed by 0 bases and J by 4 bases, leaving 18 bases between them. The CDR3 reads CSVEDLSWRAGETQYF. The CDR3 DNA sequence: TGCAGCGTTGAAGATCTCTCTTGGAGGGCAGGAGAGACCCAGTACTTC.

The chain links TRBV7-6 to TRBJ1-6; TRBD1 might be the D (6 bases). The V gene's germline CDR1 is SGHVS and CDR2 FNYEAQ. Between the trimmed V and J ends, which lost 5 bases and 8 bases, there was a span of 19 bases. CDR3 length: 16 amino acids. CDR3: CASSRLEGGVDSPLHF. Here the CDR3 DNA reads TGTGCCAGCAGCCGCTTAGAAGGGGGGGTGGATTCACCCCTCCACTTT.